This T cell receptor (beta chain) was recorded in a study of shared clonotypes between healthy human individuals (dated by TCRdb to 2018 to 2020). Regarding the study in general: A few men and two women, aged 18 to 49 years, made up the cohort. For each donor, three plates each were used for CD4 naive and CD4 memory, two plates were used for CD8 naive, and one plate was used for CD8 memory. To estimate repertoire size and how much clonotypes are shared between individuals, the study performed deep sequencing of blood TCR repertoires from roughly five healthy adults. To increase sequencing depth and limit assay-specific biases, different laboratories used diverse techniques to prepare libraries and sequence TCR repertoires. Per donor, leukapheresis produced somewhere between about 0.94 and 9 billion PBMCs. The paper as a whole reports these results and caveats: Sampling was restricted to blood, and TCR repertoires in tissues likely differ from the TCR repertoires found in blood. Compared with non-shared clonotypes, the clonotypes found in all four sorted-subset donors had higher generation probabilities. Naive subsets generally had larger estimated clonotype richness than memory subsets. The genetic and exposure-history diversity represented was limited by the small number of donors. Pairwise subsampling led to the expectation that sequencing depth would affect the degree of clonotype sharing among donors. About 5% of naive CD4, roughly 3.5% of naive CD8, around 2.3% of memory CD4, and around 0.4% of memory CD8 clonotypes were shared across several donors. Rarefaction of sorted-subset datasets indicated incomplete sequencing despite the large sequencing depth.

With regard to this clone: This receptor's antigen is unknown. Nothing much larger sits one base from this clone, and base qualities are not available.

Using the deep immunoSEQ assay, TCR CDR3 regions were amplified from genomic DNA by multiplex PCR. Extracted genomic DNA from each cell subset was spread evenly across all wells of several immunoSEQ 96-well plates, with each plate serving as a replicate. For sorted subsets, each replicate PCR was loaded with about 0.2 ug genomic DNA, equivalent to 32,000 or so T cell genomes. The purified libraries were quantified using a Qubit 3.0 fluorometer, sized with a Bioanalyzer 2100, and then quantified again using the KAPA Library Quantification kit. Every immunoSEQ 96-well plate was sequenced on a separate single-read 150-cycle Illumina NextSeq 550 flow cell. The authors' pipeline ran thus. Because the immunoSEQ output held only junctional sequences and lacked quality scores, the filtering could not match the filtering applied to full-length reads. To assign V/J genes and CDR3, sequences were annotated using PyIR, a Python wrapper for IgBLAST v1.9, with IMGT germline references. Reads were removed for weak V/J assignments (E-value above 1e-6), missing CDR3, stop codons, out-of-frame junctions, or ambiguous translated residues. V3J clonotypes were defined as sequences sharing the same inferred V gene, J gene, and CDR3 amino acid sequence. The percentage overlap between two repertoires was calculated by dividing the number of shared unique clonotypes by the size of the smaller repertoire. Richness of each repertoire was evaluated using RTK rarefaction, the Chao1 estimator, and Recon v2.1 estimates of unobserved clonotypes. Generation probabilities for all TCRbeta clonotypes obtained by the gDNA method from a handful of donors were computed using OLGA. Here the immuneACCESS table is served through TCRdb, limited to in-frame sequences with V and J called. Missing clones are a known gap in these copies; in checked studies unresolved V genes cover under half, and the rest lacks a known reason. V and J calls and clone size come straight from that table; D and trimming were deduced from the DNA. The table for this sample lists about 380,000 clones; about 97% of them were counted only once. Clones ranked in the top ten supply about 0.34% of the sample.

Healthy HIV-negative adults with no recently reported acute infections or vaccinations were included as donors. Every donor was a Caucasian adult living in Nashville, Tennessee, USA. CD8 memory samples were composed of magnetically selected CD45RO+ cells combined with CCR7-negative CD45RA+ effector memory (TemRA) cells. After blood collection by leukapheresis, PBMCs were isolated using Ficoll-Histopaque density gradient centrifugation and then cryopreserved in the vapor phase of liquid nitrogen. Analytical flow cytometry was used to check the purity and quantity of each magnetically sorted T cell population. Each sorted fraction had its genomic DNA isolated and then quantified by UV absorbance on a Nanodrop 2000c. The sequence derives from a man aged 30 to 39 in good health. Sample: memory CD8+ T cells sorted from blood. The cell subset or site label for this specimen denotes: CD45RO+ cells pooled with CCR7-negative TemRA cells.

The CDR3 sequence is CASSGLGEGVLRDEQFF. The DNA sequence is TGTGCCAGCAGTGGTCTTGGGGAGGGAGTATTAAGGGATGAGCAGTTCTTC. In this chain, TRBV6-1 is recombined with TRBJ2-1; a stretch of 7 junction bases matches TRBD2. The CDR1 and CDR2 encoded by the germline V gene are MNHNS and SASEGT. The CDR3 spans 17 residues, from the cysteine through the phenylalanine. The retained sequence is limited to the CDR3, 51 bases, with the frame set at the first base. V has 4 bases trimmed and J has 8 bases trimmed; junction bases matching no gene number 17.